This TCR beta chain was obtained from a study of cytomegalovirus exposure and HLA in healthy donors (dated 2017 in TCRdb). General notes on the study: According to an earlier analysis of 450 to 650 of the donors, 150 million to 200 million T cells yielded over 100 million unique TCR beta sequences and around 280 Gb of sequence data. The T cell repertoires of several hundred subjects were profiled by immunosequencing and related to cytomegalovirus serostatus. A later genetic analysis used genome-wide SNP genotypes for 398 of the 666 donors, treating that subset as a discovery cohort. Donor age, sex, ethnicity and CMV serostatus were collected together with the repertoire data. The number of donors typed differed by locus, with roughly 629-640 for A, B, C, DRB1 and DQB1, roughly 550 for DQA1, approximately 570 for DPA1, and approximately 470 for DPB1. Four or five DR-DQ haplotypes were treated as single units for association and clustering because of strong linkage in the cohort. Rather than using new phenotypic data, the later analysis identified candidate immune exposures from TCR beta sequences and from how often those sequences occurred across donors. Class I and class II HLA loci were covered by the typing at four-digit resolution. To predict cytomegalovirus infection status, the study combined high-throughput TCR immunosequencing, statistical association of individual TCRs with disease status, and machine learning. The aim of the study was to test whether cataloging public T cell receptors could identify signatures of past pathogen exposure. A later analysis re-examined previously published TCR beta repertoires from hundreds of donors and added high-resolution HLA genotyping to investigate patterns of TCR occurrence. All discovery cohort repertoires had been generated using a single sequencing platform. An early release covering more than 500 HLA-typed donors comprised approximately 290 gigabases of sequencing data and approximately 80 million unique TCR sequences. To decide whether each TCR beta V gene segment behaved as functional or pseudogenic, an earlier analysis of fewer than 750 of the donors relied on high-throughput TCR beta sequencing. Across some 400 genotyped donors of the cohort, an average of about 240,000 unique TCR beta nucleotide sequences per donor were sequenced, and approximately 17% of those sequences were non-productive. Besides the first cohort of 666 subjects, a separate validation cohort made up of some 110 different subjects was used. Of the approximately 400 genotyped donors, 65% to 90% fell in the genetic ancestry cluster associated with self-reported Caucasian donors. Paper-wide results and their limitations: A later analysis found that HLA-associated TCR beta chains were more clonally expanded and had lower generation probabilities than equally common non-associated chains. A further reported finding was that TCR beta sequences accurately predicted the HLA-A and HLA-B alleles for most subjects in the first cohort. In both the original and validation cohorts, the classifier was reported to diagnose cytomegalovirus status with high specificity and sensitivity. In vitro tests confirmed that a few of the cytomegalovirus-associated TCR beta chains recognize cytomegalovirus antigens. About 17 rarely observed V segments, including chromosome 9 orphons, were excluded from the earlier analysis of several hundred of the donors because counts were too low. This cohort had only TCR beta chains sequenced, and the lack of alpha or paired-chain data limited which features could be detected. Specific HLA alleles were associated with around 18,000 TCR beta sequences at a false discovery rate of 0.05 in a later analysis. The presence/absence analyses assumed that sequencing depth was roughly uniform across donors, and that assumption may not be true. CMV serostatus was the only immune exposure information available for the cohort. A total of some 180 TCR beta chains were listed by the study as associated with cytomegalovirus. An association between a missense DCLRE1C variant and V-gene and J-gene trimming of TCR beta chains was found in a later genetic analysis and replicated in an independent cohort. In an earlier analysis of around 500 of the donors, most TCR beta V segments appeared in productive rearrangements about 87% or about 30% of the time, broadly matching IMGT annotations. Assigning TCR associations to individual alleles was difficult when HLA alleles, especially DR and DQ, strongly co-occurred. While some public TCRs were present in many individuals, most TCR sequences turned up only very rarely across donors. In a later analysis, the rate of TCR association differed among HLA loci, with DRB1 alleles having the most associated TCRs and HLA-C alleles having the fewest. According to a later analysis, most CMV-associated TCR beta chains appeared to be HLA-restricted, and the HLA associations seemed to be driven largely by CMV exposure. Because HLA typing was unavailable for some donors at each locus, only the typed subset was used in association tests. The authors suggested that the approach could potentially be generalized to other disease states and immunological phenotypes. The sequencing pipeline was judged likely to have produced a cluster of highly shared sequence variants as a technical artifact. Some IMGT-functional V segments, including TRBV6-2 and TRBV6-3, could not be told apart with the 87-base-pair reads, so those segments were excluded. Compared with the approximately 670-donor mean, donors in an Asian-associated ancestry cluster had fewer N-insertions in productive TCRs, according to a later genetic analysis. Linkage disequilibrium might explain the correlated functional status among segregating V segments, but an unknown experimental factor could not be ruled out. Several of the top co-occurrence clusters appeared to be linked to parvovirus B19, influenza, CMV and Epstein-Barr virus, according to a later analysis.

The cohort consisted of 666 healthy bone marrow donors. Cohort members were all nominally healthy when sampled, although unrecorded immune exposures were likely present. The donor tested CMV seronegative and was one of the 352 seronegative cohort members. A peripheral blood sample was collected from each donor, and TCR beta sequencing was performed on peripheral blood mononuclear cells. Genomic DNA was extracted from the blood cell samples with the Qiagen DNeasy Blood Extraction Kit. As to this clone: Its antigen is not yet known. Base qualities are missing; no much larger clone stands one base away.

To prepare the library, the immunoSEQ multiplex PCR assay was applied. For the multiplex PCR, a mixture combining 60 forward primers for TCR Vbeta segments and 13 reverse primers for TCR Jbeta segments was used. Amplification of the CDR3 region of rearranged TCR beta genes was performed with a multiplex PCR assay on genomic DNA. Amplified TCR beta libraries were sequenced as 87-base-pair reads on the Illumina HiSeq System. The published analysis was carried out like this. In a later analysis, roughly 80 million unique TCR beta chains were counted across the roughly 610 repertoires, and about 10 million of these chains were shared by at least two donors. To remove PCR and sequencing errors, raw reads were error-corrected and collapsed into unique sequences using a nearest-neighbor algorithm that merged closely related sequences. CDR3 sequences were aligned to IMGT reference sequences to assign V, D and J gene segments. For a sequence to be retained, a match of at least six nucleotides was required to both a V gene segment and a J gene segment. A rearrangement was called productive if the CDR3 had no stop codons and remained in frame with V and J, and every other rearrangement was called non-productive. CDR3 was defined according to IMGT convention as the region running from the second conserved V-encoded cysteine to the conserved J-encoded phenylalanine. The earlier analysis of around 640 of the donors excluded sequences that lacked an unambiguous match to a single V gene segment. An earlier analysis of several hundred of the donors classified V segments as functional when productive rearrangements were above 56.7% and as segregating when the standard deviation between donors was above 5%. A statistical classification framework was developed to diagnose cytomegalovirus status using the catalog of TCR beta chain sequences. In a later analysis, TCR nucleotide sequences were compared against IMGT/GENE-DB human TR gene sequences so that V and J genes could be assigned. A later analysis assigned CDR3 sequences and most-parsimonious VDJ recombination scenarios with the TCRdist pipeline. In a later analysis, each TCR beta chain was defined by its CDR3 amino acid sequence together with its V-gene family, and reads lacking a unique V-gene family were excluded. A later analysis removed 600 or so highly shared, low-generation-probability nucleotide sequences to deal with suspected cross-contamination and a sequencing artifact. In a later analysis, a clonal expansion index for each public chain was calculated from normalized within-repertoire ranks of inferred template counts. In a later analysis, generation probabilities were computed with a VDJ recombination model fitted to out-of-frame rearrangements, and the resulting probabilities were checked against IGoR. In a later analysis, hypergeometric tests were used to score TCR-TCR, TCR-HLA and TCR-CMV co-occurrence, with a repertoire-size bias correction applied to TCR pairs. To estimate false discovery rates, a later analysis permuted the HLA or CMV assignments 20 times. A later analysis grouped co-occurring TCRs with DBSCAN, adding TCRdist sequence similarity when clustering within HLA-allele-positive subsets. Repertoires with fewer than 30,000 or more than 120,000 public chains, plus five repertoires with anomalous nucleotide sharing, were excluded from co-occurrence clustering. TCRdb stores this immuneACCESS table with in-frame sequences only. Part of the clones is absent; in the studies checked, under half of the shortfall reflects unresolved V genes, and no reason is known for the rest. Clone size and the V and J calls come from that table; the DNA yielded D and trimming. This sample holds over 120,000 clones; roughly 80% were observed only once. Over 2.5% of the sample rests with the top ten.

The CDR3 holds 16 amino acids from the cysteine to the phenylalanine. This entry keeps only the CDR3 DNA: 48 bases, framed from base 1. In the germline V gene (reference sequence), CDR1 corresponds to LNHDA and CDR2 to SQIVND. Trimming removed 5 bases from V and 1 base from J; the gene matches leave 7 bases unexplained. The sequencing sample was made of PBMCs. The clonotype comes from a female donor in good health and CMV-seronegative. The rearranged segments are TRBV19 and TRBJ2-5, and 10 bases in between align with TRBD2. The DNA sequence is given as TGTGCCAGTAGTCTCCTAGCGGGAGTTGCCCAAGAGACCCAGTACTTC. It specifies CASSLLAGVAQETQYF. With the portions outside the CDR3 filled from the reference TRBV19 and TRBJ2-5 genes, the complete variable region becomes DGGITQSPKYLFRKEGQNVTLSCEQNLNHDAMYWYRQDPGQGLRLIYYSQIVNDFQKGDIAEGYSVSREKKESFPLTVTSAQKNPTAFYLCASSLLAGVAQETQYFGPGTRLLVL.